These T cell receptor beta chains were read from a single sample in a study of blood T cell repertoires in COVID-19. Using immunoSEQ multiplex PCR, the repertoire was profiled, and TCRdb retains in-frame clones only, with some absent. The sample has some 250,000 clones, 86% seen once; the top ten hold approximately 12%. The sequenced material came from peripheral blood. These receptors all stem from a woman in her twenties or thirties with COVID-19, enrolled during active disease. The CDR3 runs from the conserved cysteine through the conserved F or W. D genes are given only for firm matches. A row's size may be missing; if present it is once, few, many or a size class.

CDR3: CASNLDRGRWNEQFF; DNA: TGTGCCAGCAACCTGGACAGGGGGCGGTGGAATGAGCAGTTCTTC; size: once; D: TRBD1; J: TRBJ2-1; V: TRBV6-5
CDR3: CASSPFRGINEKLFF; DNA: TGTGCCAGCAGCCCGTTCAGGGGGATTAATGAAAAACTGTTTTTT; size: .; D: TRBD1; J: TRBJ1-4; V: TRBV3-1/TRBV3-2
CDR3: CASSLPLTGYYGYTF; DNA: TGTGCCAGCAGCTTACCACTGACAGGGTACTATGGCTACACCTTC; size: once; D: TRBD1; J: TRBJ1-2; V: TRBV7-9
CDR3: CASSPKAGNYGYTF; DNA: TGTGCCAGCAGCCCCAAGGCGGGAAACTATGGCTACACCTTC; size: .; D: .; J: TRBJ1-2; V: TRBV7-2
CDR3: CASSSRTSGAADTQYF; DNA: TGCGCCAGCAGCTCCCGGACTAGCGGGGCGGCAGATACGCAGTATTTT; size: .; D: TRBD2; J: TRBJ2-3; V: TRBV5-1
CDR3: CASSPHPGTGGNGYTF; DNA: TGTGCCAGCAGCCCTCACCCTGGGACAGGGGGCAATGGCTACACCTTC; size: .; D: TRBD1; J: TRBJ1-2; V: TRBV7-9
CDR3: CASSRTGGDGYTF; DNA: TGTGCCAGCTCACGGACAGGCGGTGATGGCTACACCTTC; size: .; D: TRBD1; J: TRBJ1-2; V: TRBV18
CDR3: CAEGTGNQPQHF; DNA: TGTGCCGAGGGGACAGGGAATCAGCCCCAGCATTTT; size: .; D: TRBD1; J: TRBJ1-5; V: TRBV2
CDR3: CASIWDRGNTIYF; DNA: TGTGCCAGCATTTGGGACAGGGGAAACACCATATATTTT; size: .; D: TRBD1; J: TRBJ1-3; V: TRBV6-5
CDR3: CASSLRPGQLLNSPLHF; DNA: TGTGCCAGCAGCTTACGTCCGGGACAGCTTCTTAATTCACCCCTCCACTTT; size: .; D: TRBD1; J: TRBJ1-6; V: TRBV11-2
CDR3: CASRVDRDYGYTF; DNA: TGTGCCAGCAGGGTCGACAGGGACTATGGCTACACCTTC; size: .; D: TRBD1; J: TRBJ1-2; V: TRBV28
CDR3: CASSVITGELFF; DNA: TGTGCCAGCAGCGTTATTACCGGGGAGCTGTTTTTT; size: few; D: .; J: TRBJ2-2; V: TRBV9
CDR3: CASSYSSGGTWAQYF; DNA: TGTGCCAGCAGTTACTCTAGCGGGGGGACCTGGGCCCAGTACTTC; size: once; D: TRBD2; J: TRBJ2-5; V: TRBV6-5
CDR3: CASSESGGEVSYEQYF; DNA: TGTGCCAGCAGTGAATCAGGGGGCGAGGTTTCCTACGAGCAGTACTTC; size: .; D: TRBD1; J: TRBJ2-7; V: TRBV27
CDR3: CASSDSRGANYGYTF; DNA: TGTGCCAGCAGTGACTCACGGGGAGCTAACTATGGCTACACCTTC; size: .; D: .; J: TRBJ1-2; V: TRBV6-4
CDR3: CASSEVIGSPGNEQFF; DNA: TGTGCCAGCAGTGAAGTTATTGGTTCGCCGGGTAATGAGCAGTTCTTC; size: .; D: .; J: TRBJ2-1; V: TRBV6-1
CDR3: CASSLVRAHTQYF; DNA: TGTGCCAGCAGTTTAGTCCGAGCCCATACGCAGTATTTT; size: once; D: .; J: TRBJ2-3; V: TRBV27
CDR3: CASSLSRAGPLTDTQYF; DNA: TGTGCCAGTAGCCTGTCGCGGGCAGGCCCACTCACAGATACGCAGTATTTT; size: .; D: .; J: TRBJ2-3; V: TRBV19
CDR3: CASSSTPPGTDYNEQFF; DNA: TGTGCCAGCAGTTCGACACCTCCCGGGACAGACTACAATGAGCAGTTCTTC; size: .; D: TRBD1; J: TRBJ2-1; V: TRBV27
CDR3: CASSRRGVYGYTF; DNA: TGTGCCAGCAGCCGTCGAGGCGTGTATGGCTACACCTTC; size: .; D: .; J: TRBJ1-2; V: TRBV7-9
CDR3: CASSLHDFSLEQYF; DNA: TGTGCCAGCAGCTTGCACGATTTTAGTCTGGAGCAGTACTTC; size: few; D: .; J: TRBJ2-7; V: TRBV5-5
CDR3: CASQPLLAGGTKTQYF; DNA: TGCGCCAGCCAACCCCTCCTAGCGGGGGGAACAAAGACCCAGTACTTC; size: .; D: TRBD2; J: TRBJ2-5; V: TRBV5-1
CDR3: CASAQSNYGYTF; DNA: TGTGCCAGCGCGCAATCTAACTATGGCTACACCTTC; size: .; D: .; J: TRBJ1-2; V: TRBV6-5
CDR3: CASSQGGTDTQYF; DNA: TGTGCCAGCAGCCAAGGGGGCACAGATACGCAGTATTTT; size: once; D: .; J: TRBJ2-3; V: TRBV5-4
CDR3: CASSLSDYSNQPQHF; DNA: TGCGCCAGCAGCTTGTCCGACTATAGCAATCAGCCCCAGCATTTT; size: .; D: .; J: TRBJ1-5; V: TRBV5-1
CDR3: CASSLVPGQGPTEAFF; DNA: TGTGCCAGCAGCTTAGTTCCGGGACAGGGGCCCACTGAAGCTTTCTTT; size: once; D: TRBD1; J: TRBJ1-1; V: TRBV7-9
CDR3: CASSLAGTGNYGYTF; DNA: TGCGCCAGCAGCTTGGCAGGGACAGGAAACTATGGCTACACCTTC; size: .; D: TRBD1; J: TRBJ1-2; V: TRBV5-1
CDR3: CASSRQGAYGYTF; DNA: TGTGCCAGCAGTAGACAGGGAGCCTATGGCTACACCTTC; size: .; D: TRBD1; J: TRBJ1-2; V: TRBV11-2
CDR3: CASTPRGRADTQYF; DNA: TGTGCCAGCACCCCGCGGGGGAGGGCAGATACGCAGTATTTT; size: .; D: TRBD2; J: TRBJ2-3; V: TRBV28
CDR3: CASSLISTGELFF; DNA: TGTGCCAGCAGTTTAATATCCACCGGGGAGCTGTTTTTT; size: .; D: .; J: TRBJ2-2; V: TRBV12-3/TRBV12-4
CDR3: CASSIMGHYSNNEQFF; DNA: TGTGCCAGTAGTATAATGGGACATTACAGTAACAATGAGCAGTTCTTC; size: few; D: .; J: TRBJ2-1; V: TRBV19
CDR3: CASSSVGTSETDTQYF; DNA: TGCGCCAGCAGTTCCGTCGGGACTAGCGAGACAGATACGCAGTATTTT; size: .; D: TRBD2; J: TRBJ2-3; V: TRBV10-1
CDR3: CASSQGGGSGGALGSGDTQYF; DNA: TGTGCCAGCAGCCAAGGCGGCGGCAGCGGGGGGGCCTTGGGCTCGGGCGATACGCAGTATTTT; size: .; D: TRBD2; J: TRBJ2-3; V: TRBV4-2